Listed here are 32 T cell receptor beta chains from one sample, sequenced in a study of blood T cells in healthy people across ages. Combining a sample-barcoded 5' primer with a J-beta primer mix, a second PCR ran for roughly 7 to 11 cycles. TCRdb re-called the 5' RACE reads through MiXCR, storing one row per CDR3 protein. The table records approximately 800,000 distinct CDR3 sequences, roughly 24% of them present only once. The same sample was also used in a study of T cells of mothers and their children.

Sequenced sample: blood. Receptors were obtained from a boy aged 5-17 years in good health.

The chain couples TRBV6-2 or TRBV6-3 to TRBJ1-1; TRBD1 aligns across 8 bases. V lost 7 bases, J lost 7 bases, and 8 bases stayed unmatched. Germline V lookup: CDR1 MNHEY, CDR2 SVGEGT. The CDR3 has 13 residues. In DNA, the CDR3 is TGTGCCAGCAATGACAGGGGAAATGGTGAAGCTTTCTTT. Amino acids: CASNDRGNGEAFF.

The rearrangement joins TRBV5-1 to TRBJ2-1; 7 bases line up with TRBD1. Germline CDR1 and CDR2: SGHRS and YFSETQ. With V trimmed by 0 bases and J by 8 bases, 8 bases remained unmatched. The CDR3 contains 15 residues. The CDR3 nucleotides read TGCGCCAGCAGCTTGGGAGGGACAGTAAATGATGAGCAGTTCTTC. Translated, it gives CASSLGGTVNDEQFF. The full variable domain, completed using reference TRBV5-1 and TRBJ2-1, is KAGVTQTPRYLIKTRGQQVTLSCSPISGHRSVSWYQQTPGQGLQFLFEYFSETQRNKGNFPGRFSGRQFSNSRSEMNVSTLELGDSALYLCASSLGGTVNDEQFFGPGTRLTVL.

The J gene is TRBJ2-1, the V gene TRBV7-2; D gene ambiguous. Trimming removed 2 bases at V and 4 bases at J, with 21 bases between. The CDR3 has 18 amino acids. In germline, CDR1 is SGHTA, CDR2 FQGNSA. CDR3 region: CASSLKSTTPDFYNEQFF. The DNA for the CDR3 is TGTGCCAGCAGCTTAAAATCTACCACCCCAGACTTTTACAATGAGCAGTTCTTC. The variable domain in full, completed from reference TRBV7-2 and TRBJ2-1, reads GAGVSQSPSNKVTEKGKDVELRCDPISGHTALYWYRQSLGQGLEFLIYFQGNSAPDKSGLPSDRFSAERTGGSVSTLTIQRTQQEDSAVYLCASSLKSTTPDFYNEQFFGPGTRLTVL.

Details on this clonotype: The junction departs from the called germline gene at one end, perhaps through a read error. The chain recombines TRBV12-3 or TRBV12-4 with TRBJ2-3; TRBD1 is a possible D gene (6 bases). The length of the CDR3 is 15 residues. CDR3 nucleotides: TGTGCCAGCAGCCCTACAGGGCAGAGCACAGATGCGCAGTATTTT. It encodes CASSPTGQSTDAQYF.

This clonotype was seen a few times. The chain recombines TRBV12-3 or TRBV12-4 with TRBJ2-5; 10 bases are shared with TRBD2. CDR3 length equals 14 residues. The V segment lost 6 bases and the J segment 14 bases; nucleotides outside the gene matches: 15. CDR3 nucleotides: TGTGCCAGCAGAATGACTAGCGGGCGGCTCGGGCCCTACTTC. Encoded protein: CASRMTSGRLGPYF.

This clonotype has just a few counts. The CDR3 protein is CASSLSGTVYNSPLHF. The CDR3 region has the DNA TGTGCCAGCAGCCTCTCCGGGACGGTCTATAATTCACCCCTCCACTTT. The chain uses TRBV3-1 and TRBJ1-6; TRBD1 might be the D (5 bases). Trimming cost V 4 bases and J 3 bases, with 13 bases left between them. CDR1 is LGHDT and CDR2 is YNNKEL in the germline V gene (reference sequence). The CDR3 contains 16 residues. The entire variable domain, with the rest obtained from reference TRBV3-1 and TRBJ1-6, is as follows: DTAVSQTPKYLVTQMGNDKSIKCEQNLGHDTMYWYKQDSKKFLKIMFSYNNKELIINETVPNRFSPKSPDKAHLNLHINSLELGDSAVYFCASSLSGTVYNSPLHFGNGTRLTVT.

This clonotype has at least ten counts. The chain uses TRBV11-2 and TRBJ1-2; TRBD1 is a possible D gene (5 bases). Deletions cut 5 bases from V and 1 base from J, with 8 bases between. Germline V gene sequence: CDR1 SGHAT, CDR2 FQNNGV. The CDR3 loop spans 13 amino acids. As DNA, the CDR3 is TGTGCCAGCAGCCCCGACAGTAACTATGGCTACACCTTC. The encoded protein is CASSPDSNYGYTF.

This clonotype occurred a few times. This chain uses TRBV7-3 with TRBJ2-1; D not certain. Gene TRBJ2-7 matches the end of the DNA better, so the J call may be wrong. The CDR3 loop spans 13 amino acids. Germline CDR1 and CDR2: SGHTA and FQGTGA. CDR3 nucleotide sequence: TGTGCCAGCAGCTTAAATCCGGACTACGAGCAGTACTTC. Translating it yields CASSLNPDYEQYF.

V usage is TRBV5-1 and J usage is TRBJ1-3, with TRBD1 identical over 9 bases. V gave up 0 bases and J gave up 5 bases; unmatched junction bases: 6. The CDR3 spans 16 residues. The germline gives CDR1 SGHRS, CDR2 YFSETQ. Here the CDR3 DNA reads TGCGCCAGCAGCTTGGAGGGGACAGGGACGCGAAACACCATATATTTT. Amino acids: CASSLEGTGTRNTIYF. The full variable domain, in which reference TRBV5-1 and TRBJ1-3 provide the parts outside the CDR3, is KAGVTQTPRYLIKTRGQQVTLSCSPISGHRSVSWYQQTPGQGLQFLFEYFSETQRNKGNFPGRFSGRQFSNSRSEMNVSTLELGDSALYLCASSLEGTGTRNTIYFGEGSWLTVV.

This clonotype was seen more than once but under ten times. The V gene is TRBV19, the J gene TRBJ1-2; no definite D call. CDR3 length: 15 amino acids. Per germline, CDR1 LNHDA and CDR2 SQIVND (reference sequence). Trimming shortened V by 0 bases and J by 4 bases, and 12 bases separated the two germline ends. For the CDR3, the DNA is TGTGCCAGTAGTATAGATCTCGACACCTCCTATGGCTACACCTTC. Amino acids: CASSIDLDTSYGYTF.

In this sample, this clonotype turned up a few times. The chain couples TRBV12-3 or TRBV12-4 to TRBJ2-2; 9 positions agree with TRBD1. V shed 5 bases and J 3 bases; nucleotides not matched to a gene: 7. This CDR3 region has 16 residues. CDR3 sequence (DNA): TGTGCCAGCAGTCTTACAGGGGGCGCGGACACCGGGGAGCTGTTTTTT. Protein product: CASSLTGGADTGELFF.

The genes are TRBV10-3 and TRBJ2-3, with TRBD2 as a possible D gene (5 bases). The CDR3 contains 16 residues. CDR1 is ENHRY, CDR2 SYGVKD, per germline. Between the trimmed V and J ends, which lost 1 base and 5 bases, there was a span of 16 bases. CDR3 coding DNA: TGTGCCATCAGTGAGTGGTCGGAGGAGGCTTTAGATACGCAGTATTTT. It is translated as CAISEWSEEALDTQYF.

The V call is TRBV24-1, the J call TRBJ2-5; the D is unclear. V was shortened by 4 bases and J by 0 bases, with 11 bases between the two germline ends. This CDR3 has 15 residues. The germline gives CDR1 KGHDR, CDR2 SFDVKD. CDR3 sequence: CATSDATDYQETQYF. CDR3 DNA: TGTGCCACCAGTGACGCCACGGATTACCAAGAGACCCAGTACTTC.

The chain carries TRBV3-1 and TRBJ1-1; possibly TRBD1 for D (6 bases). The germline V gene encodes CDR1 LGHDT and CDR2 YNNKEL (reference sequence). With 2 bases removed from V and 3 bases from J, the gap between germline ends came to 7 bases. CDR3 length: 13 residues. The CDR3 sequence: CASSQTGHTEAFF. The CDR3 region has the DNA TGTGCCAGCAGCCAAACAGGGCACACTGAAGCTTTCTTT.

In its sample, this clonotype was seen a few times. The rearrangement joins TRBV6-1 to TRBJ2-5; 7 bases are a match to TRBD1. The DNA end is a closer match to TRBJ2-1, so the J assignment may be wrong. The CDR3 is 13 amino acids. Germline values: CDR1 MNHNS, CDR2 SASEGT. The CDR3 region has the DNA TGTGCCAGCAGAACAGGGGTTGAAAATGAGCAGTTCTTC. It yields the protein CASRTGVENEQFF.

This clonotype was observed a few times. This rearrangement joins TRBV2 to TRBJ1-5; D gene ambiguous. Per germline, CDR1 SNHLY and CDR2 FYNNEI. V lost 1 base to trimming and J lost 5 bases, with 6 bases between them. The CDR3 length is 13 residues. The DNA for the CDR3 is TGTGCCAGCAGTGAAGGAGCGGATCAGCCCCAGCATTTT. This sequence encodes CASSEGADQPQHF.

The chain has TRBV5-1 and TRBJ2-5; 7 bases map to TRBD1. The CDR3 is 19 residues long. The ends lost 0 bases at V and 2 bases at J; junction bases unmatched: 16. Germline assignment: CDR1 SGHRS and CDR2 YFSETQ. The CDR3 sequence is CASSLGVPWTGPRQETQYF. The CDR3 DNA is TGCGCCAGCAGCTTGGGAGTACCATGGACAGGACCGAGGCAAGAGACCCAGTACTTC.

There are a few counts of this clonotype. J is TRBJ1-5 and V is TRBV5-1; possibly TRBD1 for D (6 bases). The CDR3 is made up of 14 amino acids. Germline-derived CDR1 and CDR2 are SGHRS and YFSETQ. Trimming took 5 bases from V and 5 from J, leaving 14 bases between them. The CDR3 bases are TGCGCCAGCAGTTACGGGGGCTCGGATCAGCCCCAGCATTTT. Translating gives CASSYGGSDQPQHF.

This clonotype was seen a handful of times. The V gene is TRBV12-3 or TRBV12-4, the J gene TRBJ2-3, with no clear D. V shed 7 bases and J shed 6 bases, with 20 bases lying between them. This CDR3 is built from 15 residues. CDR3 nucleotides: TGTGCCAGCACCCCCGTGGCGCAACTTAGGGATACGCAGTATTTT. Its translation is CASTPVAQLRDTQYF.

The chain uses TRBV28 and TRBJ1-2; D not certain. CDR1 and CDR2 from the germline V gene are MDHEN and SYDVKM. The ends were cut back, 7 bases at V and 0 bases at J, with 15 bases in the middle. CDR3 length: 15 residues. For the CDR3, the DNA is TGTGCCAGCACCGTCCCCGGAGATTCTAACTATGGCTACACCTTC. It specifies CASTVPGDSNYGYTF.

This clonotype has a handful of counts. The chain employs TRBV10-3 and TRBJ2-5, with a weak D call TRBD1 (5 bases). CDR1 is ENHRY, CDR2 SYGVKD, per germline. CDR3 length equals 13 residues. Trimming stripped 8 bases from V and 1 base from J, with 11 bases between. CDR3 protein: CAIASDSQETQYF. Here the CDR3 DNA reads TGTGCCATCGCTTCAGACAGCCAAGAGACCCAGTACTTC.

There are a few counts of this clonotype. Written as DNA, the CDR3 is TGCAGCGTTCCCGAGTACGCGGGGGGGCAGTTCTTC. As protein: CSVPEYAGGQFF. This chain connects TRBV29-1 to TRBJ2-1; 8 nucleotides align to TRBD2. V shed 5 bases and J 12 bases; nucleotides not matched to a gene: 9. The CDR3 has 12 residues. Germline CDR1 reads SQVTM; CDR2 reads ANQGSEA.

The V call is TRBV6-7, the J call TRBJ1-2; TRBD1 might be the D (5 bases). TRBV6-7 is marked as an open reading frame, function uncertain. V was trimmed by 4 bases and J by 6 bases, leaving 15 bases between them. This CDR3 has 14 amino acids. Here the CDR3 reads CASSFIGDWDGYTF. The CDR3 region has the DNA TGTGCCAGCAGTTTTATAGGGGATTGGGATGGCTACACCTTC.

This clonotype showed up just a few times. The chain joins TRBV4-1 to TRBJ2-4; D uncertain. The germline V and J ends were trimmed by 3 bases and 0 bases, with 12 bases remaining between them. This CDR3 has 16 residues. The germline gives CDR1 MGHRA, CDR2 YSYEKL. The CDR3 region is CASSHGRGLAKNIQYF. CDR3 bases: TGCGCCAGCAGCCATGGCAGAGGATTAGCCAAAAACATTCAGTACTTC.

The chain joins TRBV12-3 or TRBV12-4 to TRBJ1-4; TRBD1 is a possible D gene (6 bases). The CDR3 sequence is 14 residues long. V was cut by 3 bases and J by 7 bases, with 12 bases left in between. The CDR3 spells CASSLAQGGEKLFF. The CDR3 DNA reads TGTGCCAGCAGTTTGGCACAGGGAGGTGAAAAACTGTTTTTT.

V and J are TRBV5-4 and TRBJ2-6; D is possibly TRBD1 or TRBD2 (5 bases each). This CDR3 spans 16 amino acids. Between the trimmed V and J ends, which lost 4 bases and 2 bases, there was a span of 13 bases. CDR1 is SGHNT, CDR2 YYREEE, per germline (reference sequence). The CDR3 nucleotides are TGTGCCAGCAGCCCGACTGGGGGTGCTGGGGCCAACGTCCTGACTTTC. It is translated as CASSPTGGAGANVLTF.

This chain connects TRBV5-5 to TRBJ2-1; 9 bases are a match to TRBD2. V gave up 1 base and J gave up 9 bases; unmatched junction bases: 8. The CDR3 has 15 amino acids. Germline CDR1 and CDR2: SGHKS and YYEKEE (reference sequence). The CDR3 bases are TGTGCCAGCAGCTTGCGGCGGGGGGGTTATGGTGAGCAGTTCTTC. Translation gives CASSLRRGGYGEQFF.

For the CDR3, the DNA is TGCAGTGCTAGAGATGGTAGCGGGGGGGGTTACAATGAGCAGTTCTTC. This sequence encodes CSARDGSGGGYNEQFF. The rearrangement joins TRBV20-1 to TRBJ2-1, with 11 bases fitting TRBD2. Germline loops: CDR1 DFQATT, CDR2 SNEGSKA (reference sequence). The junction had 5 bases not matched to a gene; V was cut back by 0 bases and J by 4 bases. The CDR3 consists of 16 residues.

The chain carries TRBV5-5 and TRBJ2-1, with 7 bases that match TRBD1. The germline V gene has CDR1 SGHKS and CDR2 YYEKEE (reference sequence). The CDR3 loop spans 14 amino acids. V trimming: 2 bases; J trimming: 6 bases; junction bases outside the gene matches: 5. The CDR3: CASSLKGALNEQFF. CDR3 coding DNA: TGTGCCAGCAGCTTAAAGGGGGCCCTCAATGAGCAGTTCTTC.

This clonotype was counted only a few times. V and J are TRBV24-1 and TRBJ2-3, with TRBD1 matching over 9 bases. Germline CDR1 and CDR2: KGHDR and SFDVKD. The CDR3 extends over 15 amino acids. V shed 9 bases, J shed 5 bases, and the junction held 11 bases outside the gene matches. The CDR3 coding sequence is TGTGCCACCGCCGACGACAGGGGGAGTCAAGATACGCAGTATTTT. It yields the protein CATADDRGSQDTQYF.

The gene calls are TRBV10-3 and TRBJ2-5; the D is unclear. CDR1 is ENHRY, CDR2 SYGVKD, per germline. V lost 4 bases, J lost 5 bases, and 11 bases lay in between. The CDR3 sequence is 13 residues long. The CDR3 coding sequence is TGTGCCATCAGTGGTGTTAGTTTGGAGACCCAGTACTTC. Protein sequence: CAISGVSLETQYF.

Of note for this clonotype: Because it lacks the conserved phenylalanine or tryptophan at the end, this CDR3 is likely a read error. The DNA is omitted, as the CDR3 cannot be located on it reliably, and the CDR3 follows TCRdb's listing. The chain has TRBV9 and TRBJ2-7; TRBD1 is the table's D call and was not checked against the DNA. The CDR3 spans 13 amino acids, including both terminal residues. Germline V gene lookup returns CDR1 SGDLS and CDR2 YYNGEE. The CDR3: CASSAVGRQFGNL.